This T cell receptor beta chain was captured in a study of cytomegalovirus exposure and HLA in healthy donors. Concerning this clone: The antigen remains undetermined.

The CDR3 totals 15 residues. Looked up from germline, CDR1 is GTSNPN and CDR2 is SVGIG (reference sequence). The germline V and J ends were trimmed by 0 bases and 0 bases, with 9 bases remaining between them. Healthy bone marrow donors made up the donors. Primers for the PCR totalled 60 Vbeta and 13 Jbeta. TCRdb keeps only in-frame clones here, not all; method: immunoSEQ multiplex PCR. This sample yields 150,000 to 180,000 clones, of which around 80% are seen a single time; around 13% belongs to the top ten. Study-wide points: One later analysis reportedly identified an Asian-associated ancestry cluster that showed fewer N-insertions than the approximately 700-donor mean. Exclusion applied to some V segments, including TRBV6-2 and TRBV6-3, as they were indistinguishable.

The sequence was obtained from a man younger than 40 in good health and CMV-seropositive. Sequenced input: PBMCs. The chain couples TRBV30 to TRBJ1-3; a possible D gene is TRBD1 (5 bases). CDR3 residues: CAWSVWGDSGNTIYF. CDR3 bases: TGTGCCTGGAGTGTATGGGGGGACTCTGGAAACACCATATATTTT.